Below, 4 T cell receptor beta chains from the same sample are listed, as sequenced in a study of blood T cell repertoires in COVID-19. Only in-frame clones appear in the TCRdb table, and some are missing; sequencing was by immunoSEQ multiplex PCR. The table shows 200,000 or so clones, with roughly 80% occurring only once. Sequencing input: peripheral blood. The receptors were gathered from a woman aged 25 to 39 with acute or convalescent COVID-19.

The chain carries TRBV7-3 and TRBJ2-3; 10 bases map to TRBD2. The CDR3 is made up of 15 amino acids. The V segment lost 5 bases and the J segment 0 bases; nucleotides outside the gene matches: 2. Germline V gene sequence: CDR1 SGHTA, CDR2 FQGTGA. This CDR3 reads CASSRSGGSTDTQYF. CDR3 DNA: TGTGCCAGCAGCCGTAGCGGGGGGAGCACAGATACGCAGTATTTT.

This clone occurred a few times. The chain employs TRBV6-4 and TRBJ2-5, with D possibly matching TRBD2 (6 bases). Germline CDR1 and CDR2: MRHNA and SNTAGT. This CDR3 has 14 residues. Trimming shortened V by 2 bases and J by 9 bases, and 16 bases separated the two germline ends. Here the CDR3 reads CASSDVADQGAQYF. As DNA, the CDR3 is TGTGCCAGCAGTGACGTAGCGGACCAAGGGGCCCAGTACTTC.

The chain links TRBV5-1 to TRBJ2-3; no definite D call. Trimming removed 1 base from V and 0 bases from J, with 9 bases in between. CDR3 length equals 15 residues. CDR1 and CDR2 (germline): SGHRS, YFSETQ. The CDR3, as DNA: TGCGCCAGCAGCTTGACTGCAAAGAGCACAGATACGCAGTATTTT. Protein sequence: CASSLTAKSTDTQYF.

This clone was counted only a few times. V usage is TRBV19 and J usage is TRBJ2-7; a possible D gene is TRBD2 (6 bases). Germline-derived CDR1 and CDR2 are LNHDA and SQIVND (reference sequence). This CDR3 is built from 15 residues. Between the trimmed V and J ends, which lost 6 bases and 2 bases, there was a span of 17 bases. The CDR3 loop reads CASRDRPGEAYEQYF. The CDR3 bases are TGTGCCAGTAGGGATAGACCGGGGGAAGCCTACGAGCAGTACTTC.